Shown below are 28 T cell receptor beta chains from a single sample sequenced in a study of blood T cell repertoires in COVID-19. Method: immunoSEQ multiplex PCR; TCRdb's copy keeps in-frame clones and lacks some. This sample has roughly 500,000 clones, with nearly 90% found just once. Sample: peripheral blood. The receptors were sampled from a young man with COVID-19, enrolled during active disease.

The chain has TRBV2 and TRBJ1-2; possibly TRBD1 for D (6 bases). Germline V CDR1 and CDR2: SNHLY, FYNNEI. This CDR3 comprises 16 residues. Trimming removed 4 bases from V and 0 bases from J, with 15 bases in between. DNA of the CDR3: TGTGCCAGCAGTGTTAGAGGGGGGGGTACTAACTATGGCTACACCTTC. This translates into CASSVRGGGTNYGYTF.

This clone was counted once. The chain joins TRBV7-9 to TRBJ2-7; 8 bases agree with TRBD2. This CDR3 is built from 15 residues. The trim removed 3 bases at V and 3 bases at J, leaving 7 bases unmatched. The germline CDR1 and CDR2 sequences are SEHNR and FQNEAQ (reference sequence). CDR3: CASSFQERGHYEQYF. The CDR3 DNA follows: TGTGCCAGCAGCTTTCAGGAGCGGGGGCACTACGAGCAGTACTTC.

This chain uses TRBV2 with TRBJ2-7; D might be TRBD2 (5 bases). Per germline, CDR1 SNHLY and CDR2 FYNNEI. This CDR3 region has 16 residues. With 5 bases removed from V and 7 bases from J, the gap between germline ends came to 24 bases. CDR3 amino acids: CASSSLGSLAGTEQYF. DNA of the CDR3: TGTGCCAGCAGTTCCCTCGGGTCGCTAGCTGGAACGGAGCAGTACTTC.

The rearrangement joins TRBV2 to TRBJ2-3; 10 bases are a match to TRBD2. The V segment lost 8 bases and the J segment 6 bases; nucleotides outside the gene matches: 14. Per the germline V gene, CDR1 is SNHLY and CDR2 is FYNNEI. The CDR3 length is 16 residues. Here the CDR3 reads CASVPSRRLAGDTQYF. The CDR3 DNA is TGTGCCAGCGTCCCTTCCCGGCGACTAGCGGGCGATACGCAGTATTTT.

The chain uses TRBV5-1 and TRBJ2-3; no reliable D call. Germline-derived CDR1 and CDR2 are SGHRS and YFSETQ. V was trimmed by 6 bases and J by 1 base, leaving 12 bases between them. This CDR3 contains 14 residues. The CDR3 DNA reads as TGCGCCAGCACCCGTAGTGGAGGCACAGATACGCAGTATTTT. Amino acid sequence: CASTRSGGTDTQYF.

This chain joins TRBV4-1 and TRBJ2-1; D is possibly TRBD2 (6 bases). The length of the CDR3 is 16 residues. Trimming took 1 base from V and 4 from J, leaving 14 bases between them. Germline CDR1 reads MGHRA; CDR2 reads YSYEKL. The CDR3 nucleotides are TGCGCCAGCAGCCAAGGTCGGGTCGGGGGATACAATGAGCAGTTCTTC. It encodes CASSQGRVGGYNEQFF.

Turning to this clone: Within the sample, other DNA sequences also encode this same CDR3. The chain joins TRBV12-3 or TRBV12-4 to TRBJ2-7, with 7 bases that match TRBD1. The CDR3 is 13 residues long. Unmatched junction bases numbered 4, after V lost 6 bases and J lost 2 bases. The CDR3 coding sequence is TGTGCCAGCAGCTATGGGACAGCCTACGAGCAGTACTTC. Translated: CASSYGTAYEQYF.

The J gene is TRBJ1-6, the V gene TRBV3-1 (or the pseudogene TRBV3-2); no firm D call. The CDR3 has 16 residues. Germline CDR1 and CDR2: LGHDT and YNNKEL (reference sequence). V was pared by 4 bases and J by 6 bases, with 16 bases between. For the CDR3, the DNA is TGTGCCAGCAGCCCAACGGCGGGCTGGGTTAATTCACCCCTCCACTTT. This encodes CASSPTAGWVNSPLHF.

This clone was seen only once. The chain is built from TRBV9 and TRBJ2-5; TRBD2 aligns across 11 bases. Germline V gene data show CDR1 as SGDLS and CDR2 as YYNGEE. This CDR3 spans 16 amino acids. V lost 4 bases to trimming and J lost 5 bases; unmatched junction nucleotides: 10. CDR3 loop: CASSSEGSSGRETQYF. The CDR3 region has the DNA TGTGCCAGCAGCTCAGAGGGATCTAGCGGGAGGGAGACCCAGTACTTC.

This chain connects TRBV5-6 to TRBJ2-5, with 14 bases lining up with TRBD2. CDR1 is SGHDT and CDR2 is YYEEEE in the germline V gene. The ends lost 3 bases at V and 5 bases at J; junction bases unmatched: 9. The CDR3 loop spans 17 amino acids. The CDR3 DNA reads as TGTGCCAGCAGCTACCTGGGACTAGCGGGGGTCCGCGAGACCCAGTACTTC. It translates to CASSYLGLAGVRETQYF.

This clone has just one count. The V call is TRBV15, the J call TRBJ2-5; D unclear. Germline values: CDR1 LNHNV, CDR2 YYDKDF (reference sequence). Trimming removed 0 bases from V and 3 bases from J, with 5 bases in between. This CDR3 is built from 13 residues. The CDR3 DNA sequence: TGTGCCACCAGCAGAGAAGCCGAAGAGACCCAGTACTTC. Its translation: CATSREAEETQYF.

This chain links TRBV2 with TRBJ1-5; maybe TRBD1 (6 bases). Trimming took off 8 bases at V and 3 bases at J, with 11 bases between the two ends. The germline gives CDR1 SNHLY, CDR2 FYNNEI. The CDR3 covers 13 residues. CDR3 in DNA: TGTGCCAGCTCCCGGGACAACAATCAGCCCCAGCATTTT. Protein sequence: CASSRDNNQPQHF.

J is TRBJ1-2 and V is TRBV19, with 8 bases lining up with TRBD1. This CDR3 comprises 14 residues. V lost 5 bases, J lost 2 bases, and 4 bases stayed unmatched. Looked up from germline, CDR1 is LNHDA and CDR2 is SQIVND (reference sequence). CDR3 amino acids: CASSPWDRNYGYTF. The DNA of the CDR3 is TGTGCCAGTAGTCCTTGGGACAGGAACTATGGCTACACCTTC. Based on the CDR3 plus reference TRBV19 and TRBJ1-2, the full variable domain is DGGITQSPKYLFRKEGQNVTLSCEQNLNHDAMYWYRQDPGQGLRLIYYSQIVNDFQKGDIAEGYSVSREKKESFPLTVTSAQKNPTAFYLCASSPWDRNYGYTFGSGTRLTVV.

V usage is TRBV14 and J usage is TRBJ2-5; no clear D. CDR1 SGHDN and CDR2 FVKESK come from the germline V gene. The CDR3 is 9 residues long. V was shortened by 8 bases and J by 5 bases, with 3 bases between the two germline ends. In DNA, the CDR3 is TGTGCCAGCCGGGAGACCCAGTACTTC. It yields the protein CASRETQYF.

V gene TRBV6-5 combines with J gene TRBJ2-7; 7 positions match TRBD1. The CDR3 totals 14 residues. The J segment lost 0 bases and the V segment lost 6 bases, leaving 5 bases of the junction unmatched. The germline gives CDR1 MNHEY, CDR2 SVGAGI. CDR3 nucleotide sequence: TGTGCCAGCAGGCCGACAGGGACCTCCTACGAGCAGTACTTC. It yields the protein CASRPTGTSYEQYF.

The CDR3 loop is CASSFGNYPQREGTQYF. The CDR3 region has the DNA TGCGCCAGCAGCTTTGGAAACTATCCGCAAAGAGAGGGAACCCAGTACTTC. The chain employs TRBV5-1 and TRBJ2-5; weak D call: TRBD2 (5 bases). V lost 2 bases to trimming and J lost 8 bases, with 25 bases between them. CDR1 is SGHRS and CDR2 is YFSETQ in the germline V gene. The CDR3 extends over 17 amino acids.

The CDR3 here is CAGHKYTIYF. CDR3 DNA sequence: TGTGCCGGTCACAAATACACCATATATTTT. The chain carries TRBV28 and TRBJ1-3, with D unresolved. V lost 11 bases and J lost 8, with 10 bases in between. This CDR3 is 10 amino acids long. Germline V gene data show CDR1 as MDHEN and CDR2 as SYDVKM.

The gene calls are TRBV4-1 and TRBJ2-7, with D possibly TRBD2 on 5 matching bases. V was shortened by 4 bases and J by 5 bases, with 12 bases between the two germline ends. The CDR3 length is 13 residues. Germline CDR1 reads MGHRA; CDR2 reads YSYEKL. CDR3 protein: CASSRQDGNEQYF. CDR3 bases: TGCGCCAGCAGCCGGCAGGACGGGAACGAGCAGTACTTC.

The chain employs TRBV3-1 (or the pseudogene TRBV3-2) and TRBJ2-1; the D gene is possibly TRBD2 (5 bases). Deletions cut 2 bases from V and 7 bases from J, with 15 bases between. This CDR3 has 15 amino acids. Germline V gene sequence: CDR1 LGHDT, CDR2 YNNKEL (reference sequence). The CDR3 DNA follows: TGTGCCAGCAGCCAATACCAAGCGGAAGCAAATGAGCAGTTCTTC. Its translation: CASSQYQAEANEQFF.

This chain joins TRBV6-5 and TRBJ2-3, with a tentative D call TRBD2 (6 bases). CDR1 is MNHEY and CDR2 is SVGAGI in the germline V gene. The CDR3 is 14 amino acids. V lost 7 bases to trimming and J lost 0 bases, with 11 bases between them. CDR3: CASMEGASTDTQYF. For the CDR3, the DNA is TGTGCCAGCATGGAGGGAGCGAGCACAGATACGCAGTATTTT.

The J gene is TRBJ1-2, the V gene TRBV6-5, with 7 bases that match TRBD1. The CDR3 sequence is 13 residues long. V trimming: 6 bases; J trimming: 8 bases; junction bases outside the gene matches: 9. CDR1 and CDR2 (germline): MNHEY, SVGAGI. The CDR3 protein is CASSPTGEVGYTF. Written as DNA, the CDR3 is TGTGCCAGCAGCCCCACAGGGGAGGTAGGCTACACCTTC.

The chain links TRBV9 to TRBJ1-2; weak D call: TRBD1 (5 bases). The germline V gene has CDR1 SGDLS and CDR2 YYNGEE. This CDR3 has 14 amino acids. Trimming took off 2 bases at V and 4 bases at J, with 12 bases between the two ends. The CDR3 protein is CASSVSGGTYGYTF. The DNA for the CDR3 is TGTGCCAGCAGCGTTTCGGGGGGGACCTATGGCTACACCTTC.

This clone has just one count. The V gene is TRBV2, the J gene TRBJ1-4; perhaps TRBD1 as D (5 bases). Germline V gene sequence: CDR1 SNHLY, CDR2 FYNNEI. CDR3 length: 16 amino acids. The V end was cut by 7 bases, the J end by 2 bases, with 17 bases between. CDR3 sequence: CASNPRPGGTNEKLFF. In DNA form, the CDR3 reads TGTGCCAGCAACCCACGTCCCGGGGGGACTAATGAAAAACTGTTTTTT.

The chain is built from TRBV28 and TRBJ1-2; no reliable D call. V was pared by 6 bases and J by 2 bases, with 28 bases between. This CDR3 region has 19 residues. The germline V gene encodes CDR1 MDHEN and CDR2 SYDVKM. CDR3: CASRLETARITKPNYGYTF. The CDR3 DNA reads as TGTGCCAGCAGGCTGGAGACGGCGCGGATCACCAAGCCCAACTATGGCTACACCTTC.

The rearrangement uses TRBV11-3 and TRBJ1-5; D is undetermined. The CDR3 is made up of 13 amino acids. V was trimmed by 5 bases and J by 6 bases, leaving 11 bases between them. Germline CDR1 and CDR2: SGHNT and YENEEA. The CDR3 DNA reads TGTGCCAGCAGCGCTTCCCCTAGTCAGCCCCAGCATTTT. As protein: CASSASPSQPQHF.

This clone was observed a single time. The V gene is TRBV7-8, the J gene TRBJ1-1, with 8 positions matching TRBD1. The V gene end was trimmed by 4 bases and the J gene end by 6 bases; junction bases not matched to a gene: 16. Per germline, CDR1 SGHVS and CDR2 FQNEAQ. The CDR3 is 17 amino acids. In DNA form, the CDR3 reads TGTGCCAGCAGCTCCCTCCATTTACAGGGGGGTATCGCTGAAGCTTTCTTT. It is translated as CASSSLHLQGGIAEAFF.

The J gene is TRBJ1-1, the V gene TRBV19; a weak D match, TRBD1 (6 bases). The CDR3 is 14 residues long. The V end lost 4 bases, the J end lost 6 bases, and 15 bases lay between the germline ends. CDR1 LNHDA and CDR2 SQIVND come from the germline V gene (reference sequence). CDR3 nucleotides: TGTGCCAGTAGTAGTGGCAGGGGATCCGCTGAAGCTTTCTTT. Encoded protein: CASSSGRGSAEAFF.

This clone was seen a few times. V usage is TRBV5-4 and J usage is TRBJ1-4; 7 bases map to TRBD1. This CDR3 has 15 amino acids. V lost 2 bases, J lost 7 bases, and 8 bases stayed unmatched. Germline loops: CDR1 SGHNT, CDR2 YYREEE (reference sequence). The CDR3 protein is CASSFGGQLGEKLFF. In nucleotides, the CDR3 is TGTGCCAGCAGCTTCGGGGGACAGTTGGGTGAAAAACTGTTTTTT.